These T cell receptor beta chains were read from a single sample in a study of T cell responses to AZD1222 COVID-19 vaccine. This table comes from immunoSEQ multiplex PCR, and its TCRdb copy is limited to in-frame clones, with some not included. The table shows approximately 64,000 clones, with roughly 89% occurring only once. The sample consisted of peripheral blood, taken on day 0 of AZD1222 vaccination. These receptor sequences come from an adult in good health. The CDR3 runs from the conserved cysteine through the conserved F or W. The order of the fields is D gene, J gene, V gene, CDR3 length, clone size, CDR3 DNA, CDR3 protein. A D gene is named only where the DNA matches it firmly. Some rows mark clone size as missing; the rest say once, few, many or name a class of expanded clone.

NA	TRBJ1-3	TRBV4-3	18	NA	TGCGCCAGCAGCCAAATAGTAGGGACTGATATCTCTGGAAACACCATATATTTT	CASSQIVGTDISGNTIYF
NA	TRBJ1-2	TRBV6-1	15	NA	TGTGCCAGCAGTGAAGCGAACAGGGTCAACTATGGCTACACCTTC	CASSEANRVNYGYTF
TRBD1	TRBJ2-3	TRBV9	19	NA	TGTGCCAGCAGCGTAGGGGAATCCGGGACAGGATTTTCTGGTAATACGCAGTATTTT	CASSVGESGTGFSGNTQYF
NA	TRBJ1-5	TRBV4-3	15	NA	TGCGCCAGCAGCCAAGACAGGGGAAGCAATCAGCCCCAGCATTTT	CASSQDRGSNQPQHF
TRBD1	TRBJ2-1	TRBV24-1	16	NA	TGTGCCACCAGTGATTCCGGGACAGCCTCCTACAATGAGCAGTTCTTC	CATSDSGTASYNEQFF
NA	TRBJ2-7	TRBV5-1	14	once	TGCGCCAGCAGTTTCAGGGAGGAGACCTACGAGCAGTACTTC	CASSFREETYEQYF
NA	TRBJ2-7	TRBV10-1	14	NA	TGCGCCAGCAGCGAAGGCCCCGGCTCCTACGAGCAGTACTTC	CASSEGPGSYEQYF
NA	TRBJ2-5	TRBV7-2	15	NA	TGTGCCAGCAGCTTAGCTGGGGTAGCAGAAGAGACCCAGTACTTC	CASSLAGVAEETQYF
NA	TRBJ2-1	TRBV10-3	14	NA	TGTGCCATCAGTGAGTCCAGACACGACAATGAGCAGTTCTTC	CAISESRHDNEQFF
NA	TRBJ1-1	TRBV5-6	17	few	TGTGCCAGCAGCTTGGTGCAGGGCATTACGATGAACACTGAAGCTTTCTTT	CASSLVQGITMNTEAFF
NA	TRBJ1-4	TRBV3-1/TRBV3-2	14	NA	TGTGCCAGCAGCCAACGAGAGGGGGGGGAAAAACTGTTTTTT	CASSQREGGEKLFF
NA	TRBJ2-7	TRBV7-9	17	NA	TGTGCCAGCAGCCAGAAGACAGCCGAAGAAAACCACTACGAGCAGTACTTC	CASSQKTAEENHYEQYF
NA	TRBJ2-7	TRBV20-1	11	NA	TGCAGTGCTACCTCCCGGGACGGGCAGTACTTC	CSATSRDGQYF
NA	TRBJ2-7	TRBV20-1	11	many	TGCAGTGCCCGGGAAGATTACGAGCAGTACTTC	CSAREDYEQYF
NA	TRBJ2-7	TRBV15	14	NA	TGTGCCACCAGCAGACGAGGCTCTTCCTACGAGCAGTACTTC	CATSRRGSSYEQYF
NA	TRBJ1-4	TRBV10-3	17	NA	TGTGCCGTCTCAAATCACGGGGTTACAGAGCCTAATGAAAAACTGTTTTTT	CAVSNHGVTEPNEKLFF
NA	TRBJ1-6	TRBV30	13	NA	TGTGCCTGGCAGGATGGGCGGTATTCACCCCTCCACTTT	CAWQDGRYSPLHF
TRBD1	TRBJ1-2	TRBV2	13	NA	TGTGCCGGAGCGGGGACAGGGGGCTATGGCTACACCTTC	CAGAGTGGYGYTF
NA	TRBJ2-7	TRBV12-5	13	NA	TGTGCTAGTGCCCGCGGACAGTCCTACGAGCAGTACTTC	CASARGQSYEQYF
TRBD1	TRBJ1-1	TRBV30	14	few	TGTGCCTGGAGCCAACAGGGGACCAACACTGAAGCTTTCTTT	CAWSQQGTNTEAFF
NA	TRBJ1-2	TRBV11-2	14	NA	TGTGCCAGCAGCTCTCAGACAGCTAACTATGGCTACACCTTC	CASSSQTANYGYTF
TRBD1	TRBJ1-5	TRBV7-9	16	NA	TGTGCCAGCAGCTTGGGAGGGGGCTTTAGCAATCAGCCCCAGCATTTT	CASSLGGGFSNQPQHF
TRBD2	TRBJ2-7	TRBV14	15	NA	TGTGCCAGCAGCCAAGATTCGGGAGGGGCGTACGAGCAGTACTTC	CASSQDSGGAYEQYF
TRBD2	TRBJ2-5	TRBV19	13	NA	TGTGCCAGTAGCGGGGGGGCGGGTGAGACCCAGTACTTC	CASSGGAGETQYF
NA	TRBJ2-5	TRBV6-6	14	NA	TGTGCCAGCAGTTACTCGCTTACGGGTCGGGCCCAGTACTTC	CASSYSLTGRAQYF
NA	TRBJ1-2	TRBV10-3	14	NA	TGTGCCATCAGTGAGTCGGGTCTGAGCTATGGCTACACCTTC	CAISESGLSYGYTF
NA	TRBJ1-6	TRBV7-2	13	NA	TGTGCCAGCAGCTTAAACGGGAATTCACCCCTCCACTTT	CASSLNGNSPLHF
NA	TRBJ2-6	TRBV12-5	16	NA	TGTGCTAGTGGTGCGACAGGCCCCTCTGGGGCCAACGTCCTGACTTTC	CASGATGPSGANVLTF
NA	TRBJ1-2	TRBV6-4	13	NA	TGTGCCAGCAGTGACTCAAGGACAGCCATTCTAGACTTC	CASSDSRTAILDF
NA	TRBJ1-3	TRBV4-3	15	NA	TGCGCCAGCAGCCAACTCTCAGGCGCTGGAAACACCATATATTTT	CASSQLSGAGNTIYF
TRBD1	TRBJ1-5	TRBV7-9	12	NA	TGTGCCGTTGACAGGGGAGACCAGCCCCAGCATTTT	CAVDRGDQPQHF
TRBD1	TRBJ1-2	TRBV6-2/TRBV6-3	16	NA	TGTGCCAGCAGTCCCCCTAACGACAGGGGAATCCTCGGCTACACCTTC	CASSPPNDRGILGYTF
NA	TRBJ1-6	TRBV7-2	14	NA	TGTGCCAGCAGCTTCGAGGGAGCAAATTCACCCCTCCACTTT	CASSFEGANSPLHF
NA	TRBJ1-2	TRBV6-6	16	NA	TGTGCCAGCAGTTACCGGGACACCCGAGGAGTGGATGGCTACACCTTC	CASSYRDTRGVDGYTF
TRBD2	TRBJ2-5	TRBV4-2	16	once	TGTGCCAGCAGCCGAGCAGCGGGGGGGCCAGAAGAGACCCAGTACTTC	CASSRAAGGPEETQYF
TRBD1	TRBJ2-2	TRBV5-1	15	once	TGCGCCAGCAGCTTGGACAGGGGGCGCGTCGGGGAGCTGTTTTTT	CASSLDRGRVGELFF
NA	TRBJ2-7	TRBV4-2	15	NA	TGTGCCAGCAGCCGAGAAACAGGCTCAGCATACAAGCAGTACTTC	CASSRETGSAYKQYF
NA	TRBJ2-7	TRBV24-1	11	NA	TGTGCCACCAGAGACATGGGCGAGCAGTACTTC	CATRDMGEQYF
NA	TRBJ1-6	TRBV19	13	NA	TGTGCCAGTAGTACCGGGCCTCTTTCATCCCTCCACTTT	CASSTGPLSSLHF
NA	TRBJ1-6	TRBV7-9	15	NA	TGTGCCAGCAGCGGTGACAGTAAGCAGAATTCACCCCTCCACTTT	CASSGDSKQNSPLHF
NA	TRBJ2-7	TRBV5-1	13	NA	TGCGCCAGCAGCTTGGGGACTACTGCCGAGCAGTACTTC	CASSLGTTAEQYF
NA	TRBJ1-2	TRBV5-8	13	NA	TGTGCCAGCAGCTTGGTAGGGAACTATGGCTACACCTTC	CASSLVGNYGYTF
TRBD1	TRBJ2-4	TRBV24-1	13	once	TGTGCCACCAGTGATTTCAGGGGGTGGCTTCAGTACTTC	CATSDFRGWLQYF
TRBD1	TRBJ1-4	TRBV28	14	NA	TGTGCCAGCAGTGGTGGGACAGCTAATGAAAAACTGTTTTTT	CASSGGTANEKLFF
NA	TRBJ1-4	TRBV7-8	15	NA	TGTGCCAGCAGCGTCGTCGGAGTCGGTAATGAAAAACTGTTTTTT	CASSVVGVGNEKLFF
NA	TRBJ1-2	TRBV2	12	NA	TGTGCCAGCAGTGAACAGGGCTATGGCTACACCTTC	CASSEQGYGYTF
TRBD1	TRBJ2-7	TRBV2	18	medium-sized	TGTGCCAGCAGTGAGGGGCAGGGGGCGGATACTATGTTCTACGAGCAGTACTTC	CASSEGQGADTMFYEQYF
NA	TRBJ2-3	TRBV5-1	15	once	TGCGCCAGCAGCTTAGCCGGGGTTAGCACAGATACGCAGTATTTT	CASSLAGVSTDTQYF
TRBD1	TRBJ2-2	TRBV18	17	few	TGTGCCAGCTCACCAAGAACAGGGGGGATAAGCACCGGGGAGCTGTTTTTT	CASSPRTGGISTGELFF
NA	TRBJ1-4	TRBV5-1	13	NA	TGCGCCAGCAGCTATTTGCCTAATGAAAAACTGTTTTTT	CASSYLPNEKLFF
NA	TRBJ1-2	TRBV2	14	NA	TGTGCCAGCAGCGCCGGAGGAGGGCTCAAGGGCTACACCTTC	CASSAGGGLKGYTF
NA	TRBJ2-7	TRBV15	15	NA	TGTGCCACCAGCAGAGAAAAGGGACATGCCTACGAGCAGTACTTC	CATSREKGHAYEQYF
TRBD1	TRBJ1-5	TRBV5-5	15	few	TGTGCCAGCCGAGGGACAGCCTATAGCAATCAGCCCCAGCATTTT	CASRGTAYSNQPQHF